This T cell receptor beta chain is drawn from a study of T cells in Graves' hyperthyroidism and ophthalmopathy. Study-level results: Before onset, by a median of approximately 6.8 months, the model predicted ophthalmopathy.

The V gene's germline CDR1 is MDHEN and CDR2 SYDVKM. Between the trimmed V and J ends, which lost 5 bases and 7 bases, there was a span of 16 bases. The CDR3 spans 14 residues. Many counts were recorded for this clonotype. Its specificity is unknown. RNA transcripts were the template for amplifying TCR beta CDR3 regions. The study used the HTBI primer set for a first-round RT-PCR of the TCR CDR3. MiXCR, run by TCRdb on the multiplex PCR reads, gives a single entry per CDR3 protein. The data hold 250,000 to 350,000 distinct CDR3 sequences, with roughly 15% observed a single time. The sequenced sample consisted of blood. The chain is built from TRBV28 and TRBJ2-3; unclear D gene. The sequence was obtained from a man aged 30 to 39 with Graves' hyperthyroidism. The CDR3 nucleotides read TGTGCCAGCAGTGCCTTCACACCCCAAAATACGCAGTATTTT. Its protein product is CASSAFTPQNTQYF.